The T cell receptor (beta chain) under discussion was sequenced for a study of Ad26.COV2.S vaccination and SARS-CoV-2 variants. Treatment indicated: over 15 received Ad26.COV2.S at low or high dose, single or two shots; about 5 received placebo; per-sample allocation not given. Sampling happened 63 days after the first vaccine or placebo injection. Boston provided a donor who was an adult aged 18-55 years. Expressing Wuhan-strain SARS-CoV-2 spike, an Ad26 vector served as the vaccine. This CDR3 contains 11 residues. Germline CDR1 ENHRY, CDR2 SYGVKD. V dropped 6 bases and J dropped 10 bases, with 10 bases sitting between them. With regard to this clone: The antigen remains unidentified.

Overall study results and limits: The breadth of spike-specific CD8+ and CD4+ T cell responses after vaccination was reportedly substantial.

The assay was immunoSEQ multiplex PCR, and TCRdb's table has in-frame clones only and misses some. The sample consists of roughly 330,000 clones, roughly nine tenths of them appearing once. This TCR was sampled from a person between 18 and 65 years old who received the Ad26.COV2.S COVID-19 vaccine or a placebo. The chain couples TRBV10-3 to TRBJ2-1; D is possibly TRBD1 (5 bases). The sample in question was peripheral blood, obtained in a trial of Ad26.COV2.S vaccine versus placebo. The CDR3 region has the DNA TGTGCCATCAGGGACACTGCGGAGCAGTTCTTC. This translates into CAIRDTAEQFF.